The 27 T cell receptor beta chains below were found in one sample sequenced in a study of cytomegalovirus exposure and HLA in healthy donors. The study ran its PCR with 60 Vbeta and 13 Jbeta primers. Clones were read by immunoSEQ multiplex PCR, and TCRdb kept only the in-frame ones, dropping some. The data hold 150,000 to 180,000 clones, with approximately 80% observed a single time. The sample consisted of PBMCs. All receptors come from a man aged 30 to 39 in good health and CMV-seropositive.

V and J are TRBV2 and TRBJ2-5, with TRBD2 as a possible D gene (5 bases). Near its end, the DNA agrees better with TRBJ2-7, so the J call may be wrong. This CDR3 comprises 12 residues. Germline V CDR1 and CDR2: SNHLY, FYNNEI. The CDR3 here is CASRTTAYEQYF. The CDR3 region has the DNA TGTGCCAGCAGGACTACCGCCTACGAGCAGTACTTC.

The CDR3 spells CASSSARTADTQYF. CDR3 DNA sequence: TGTGCCAGTAGTTCGGCTCGGACAGCAGATACGCAGTATTTT. The chain uses TRBV19 and TRBJ2-3; D might be TRBD1 (6 bases). This CDR3 is 14 amino acids long. Trimming cost V 5 bases and J 4 bases, with 13 bases left between them. The germline V gene has CDR1 LNHDA and CDR2 SQIVND (reference sequence).

V is TRBV7-8 and J is TRBJ1-4; D is unclear. The germline V gene encodes CDR1 SGHVS and CDR2 FQNEAQ. Deletions cut 1 base from V and 8 bases from J, with 11 bases between. The CDR3 contains 14 residues. The DNA for the CDR3 is TGTGCCAGCAGCTTAGGTACAGAAGGAGAAAAACTGTTTTTT. Its protein product is CASSLGTEGEKLFF.

The V gene is TRBV6-6, the J gene TRBJ2-5; TRBD2 matches 7 bases. Germline V gives CDR1 MNHNY, CDR2 SVGAGI (reference sequence). The V and J ends lost 0 bases and 5 bases, in that order; junction bases with no gene match: 6. This CDR3 comprises 15 residues. The CDR3 loop is CASSYSIGGRETQYF. The CDR3 DNA sequence: TGTGCCAGCAGTTACTCGATCGGGGGGAGGGAGACCCAGTACTTC.

On this clone: This specimen includes other DNA sequences encoding the same CDR3. The chain links TRBV18 to TRBJ2-2; tentatively, D is TRBD2 (5 bases). Germline V gene data show CDR1 as KGHSH and CDR2 as LQKENI. The ends were cut back, 3 bases at V and 0 bases at J, with 11 bases in the middle. This CDR3 spans 16 amino acids. This CDR3 is CASSPPGGPNTGELFF. In nucleotides, the CDR3 is TGTGCCAGCTCACCCCCTGGCGGGCCGAACACCGGGGAGCTGTTTTTT.

The chain couples TRBV4-1 to TRBJ1-1, with TRBD1 matching 7 bases. The germline gives CDR1 MGHRA, CDR2 YSYEKL. V lost 0 bases to trimming and J lost 4 bases; unmatched junction nucleotides: 11. The CDR3 covers 17 residues. The CDR3 sequence: CASSQEVRGYGVTEAFF. CDR3 coding DNA: TGCGCCAGCAGCCAAGAGGTCAGGGGGTACGGGGTCACTGAAGCTTTCTTT.

CDR3 loop: CASSLEGERGTEAFF. CDR3 DNA sequence: TGTGCCAGCAGCTTAGAGGGGGAAAGGGGCACTGAAGCTTTCTTT. The chain links TRBV7-3 to TRBJ1-1; the D gene is possibly TRBD1 (6 bases). V gave up 2 bases and J gave up 4 bases, with 14 bases separating them. Germline lookup yields CDR1 SGHTA and CDR2 FQGTGA. The CDR3 consists of 15 residues.

This clone was seen just once. The chain recombines TRBV4-2 with TRBJ2-7; D might be TRBD1 (5 bases). Trimming stripped 0 bases from V and 1 base from J, with 10 bases between. This CDR3 is 15 amino acids long. Germline lookup yields CDR1 LGHNA and CDR2 YNFKEQ. The CDR3: CASSQDHPGSYEQYF. CDR3 in DNA: TGTGCCAGCAGCCAAGATCATCCAGGGTCCTACGAGCAGTACTTC.

This clone was found once. V and J are TRBV9 and TRBJ1-2; TRBD1 aligns across 8 bases. Germline CDR1 and CDR2: SGDLS and YYNGEE. Germline trimming cut 7 bases from V and 1 base from J; bases unmatched to any gene: 3. The CDR3 totals 13 residues. CDR3 protein: CASGQGHNYGYTF. CDR3 in DNA: TGTGCCAGCGGACAGGGACATAACTATGGCTACACCTTC.

The V call is TRBV2, the J call TRBJ2-1, with a weak D call TRBD2 (5 bases). Trimming stripped 7 bases from V and 5 bases from J, with 21 bases between. There are 16 residues in the CDR3. The germline V gene has CDR1 SNHLY and CDR2 FYNNEI. DNA for the CDR3: TGTGCCAGCATCTTAGAGGCGGGCCCGATGGACAATGAGCAGTTCTTC. Protein sequence: CASILEAGPMDNEQFF.

The rearrangement uses TRBV28 and TRBJ2-7; 7 bases are shared with TRBD1. J was trimmed by 1 base and V by 5 bases; bases with no gene match: 2. The CDR3 runs 13 residues. Per the germline V gene, CDR1 is MDHEN and CDR2 is SYDVKM. The CDR3 is CASSTTGSYEQYF. CDR3 nucleotide sequence: TGTGCCAGCAGTACGACAGGGTCCTACGAGCAGTACTTC.

The chain joins TRBV19 to TRBJ2-1; 11 bases agree with TRBD2. The ends lost 4 bases at V and 2 bases at J; junction bases unmatched: 4. Germline V gives CDR1 LNHDA, CDR2 SQIVND (reference sequence). The CDR3 spans 16 residues. The chain's CDR3 is CASSRASGRTYNEQFF. The DNA for the CDR3 is TGTGCCAGTAGTAGGGCTAGCGGGAGGACCTACAATGAGCAGTTCTTC.

This chain links TRBV30 with TRBJ1-3, with D hard to call. The V gene lost 1 base and the J gene lost 8 bases, with 15 bases spanning the gap. CDR1 and CDR2 (germline): GTSNPN, SVGIG (reference sequence). This CDR3 comprises 14 residues. The CDR3 DNA is TGTGCCTGGAGTGCGACCATGGAGGGAGACACCATATATTTT. This sequence encodes CAWSATMEGDTIYF. The full variable domain, in which reference TRBV30 and TRBJ1-3 provide the parts outside the CDR3, is SQTIHQWPATLVQPVGSPLSLECTVEGTSNPNLYWYRQAAGRGLQLLFYSVGIGQISSEVPQNLSASRPQDRQFILSSKKLLLSDSGFYLCAWSATMEGDTIYFGEGSWLTVV.

The genes are TRBV7-9 and TRBJ1-5; no firm D call. This CDR3 region has 15 residues. Germline assignment: CDR1 SEHNR and CDR2 FQNEAQ (reference sequence). V was trimmed by 1 base and J by 0 bases, leaving 7 bases between them. The CDR3 DNA follows: TGTGCCAGCAGCTTAGATTCCCATAGCAATCAGCCCCAGCATTTT. The encoded protein is CASSLDSHSNQPQHF.

This clone was counted only a few times. This chain links TRBV2 with TRBJ1-4; D perhaps matches TRBD1 (5 bases). The germline V gene has CDR1 SNHLY and CDR2 FYNNEI. V was pared by 6 bases and J by 5 bases, with 16 bases between. This CDR3 has 15 amino acids. CDR3 nucleotide sequence: TGTGCCAGCAGATCGCCCCCGGGGGTCAATGAAAAACTGTTTTTT. Amino acids: CASRSPPGVNEKLFF.

The chain uses TRBV5-4 and TRBJ2-1; 8 bases are a match to TRBD2. Germline lookup yields CDR1 SGHNT and CDR2 YYREEE (reference sequence). The CDR3 has 15 residues. V was clipped by 8 bases and J by 4 bases; unmatched bases: 11. This CDR3 is CASSAQGLEYNEQFF. CDR3 bases: TGTGCCAGTAGTGCTCAGGGACTAGAGTACAATGAGCAGTTCTTC.

The chain couples TRBV6-1 to TRBJ2-5; the D gene is possibly TRBD2 (6 bases). The J call may be in error: the DNA end matches TRBJ2-7 better. Germline-derived CDR1 and CDR2 are MNHNS and SASEGT. The CDR3 runs 13 residues. The CDR3 DNA reads TGTGCCAGCAGCACGGGAGCGAGCTACGAGCAGTACTTC. As protein: CASSTGASYEQYF.

This clone has more than one count but fewer than ten. This CDR3 reads CASRQGENSGEQYF. The CDR3 DNA sequence: TGTGCCAGCAGGCAGGGGGAAAATAGTGGCGAGCAGTACTTC. V usage is TRBV21-1 and J usage is TRBJ2-7; the table's D call TRBD1 went unverified against the DNA. TRBV21-1 is designated a pseudogene. The CDR3 totals 14 residues.

The rearrangement links TRBV4-2 to TRBJ1-2; 9 nucleotides match TRBD1. The CDR3 totals 20 residues. The V gene's germline CDR1 is LGHNA and CDR2 YNFKEQ. Germline trimming cut 3 bases from V and 6 bases from J; bases unmatched to any gene: 23. The CDR3 here is CASSQDTSWGPLGDRDGYTF. CDR3 DNA: TGTGCCAGCAGCCAGGATACGTCCTGGGGTCCGCTCGGGGACAGGGATGGCTACACCTTC.

V is TRBV28 and J is TRBJ1-5; tentative D call: TRBD1 (6 bases). With 3 bases removed from V and 9 bases from J, the gap between germline ends came to 18 bases. CDR3 length: 15 amino acids. CDR1 MDHEN and CDR2 SYDVKM come from the germline V gene. DNA for the CDR3: TGTGCCAGCAGTTTGCAACAACCAGGGGTCACGCCCCAGCATTTT. Translated, it gives CASSLQQPGVTPQHF.

The chain employs TRBV7-3 and TRBJ1-1, with D perhaps TRBD1 (5 bases). The CDR3 is 13 amino acids. The V gene lost 7 bases and the J gene lost 5 bases, with 14 bases spanning the gap. Germline V gene sequence: CDR1 SGHTA, CDR2 FQGTGA. The CDR3 DNA reads as TGTGCCAGCAAGAGGAGGGGATGGACTGAAGCTTTCTTT. Encoded protein: CASKRRGWTEAFF.

The V call is TRBV4-1, the J call TRBJ1-4; 8 nucleotides match TRBD1. V dropped 5 bases and J dropped 0; count of bases not matched to a gene: 8. Germline V gene lookup returns CDR1 MGHRA and CDR2 YSYEKL. The CDR3 sequence is 17 residues long. CDR3 amino acids: CASSTRQGTSTNEKLFF. The CDR3 DNA reads as TGCGCCAGCAGCACCCGACAGGGGACCTCAACTAATGAAAAACTGTTTTTT.

V usage is TRBV15 and J usage is TRBJ2-2, with 7 bases fitting TRBD1. The germline V gene has CDR1 LNHNV and CDR2 YYDKDF (reference sequence). The CDR3 is 16 amino acids. V lost 0 bases to trimming and J lost 3 bases; unmatched junction nucleotides: 4. The CDR3 loop is CATSRDTGTDTGELFF. CDR3 nucleotides: TGTGCCACCAGCAGAGACACCGGGACAGACACCGGGGAGCTGTTTTTT. Supplemented by reference TRBV15 and TRBJ2-2, the full variable domain reads DAMVIQNPRYQVTQFGKPVTLSCSQTLNHNVMYWYQQKSSQAPKLLFHYYDKDFNNEADTPDNFQSRRPNTSFCFLDIRSPGLGDTAMYLCATSRDTGTDTGELFFGEGSRLTVL.

DNA of the CDR3: TGTGCCAGCATTCCGGGGTCGGTTTTCGGGGGAACGTCCTACGAGCAGTACTTC. As protein: CASIPGSVFGGTSYEQYF. This chain links TRBV28 with TRBJ2-7; D is possibly TRBD2 (6 bases). CDR1 MDHEN and CDR2 SYDVKM come from the germline V gene. Trimming took 7 bases from V and 1 from J, leaving 26 bases between them. The CDR3 extends over 18 amino acids.

This sequence joins TRBV11-2 and TRBJ2-1, with 10 positions matching TRBD1. Germline V gives CDR1 SGHAT, CDR2 FQNNGV. V gave up 1 base and J gave up 7 bases; unmatched junction bases: 10. The CDR3 length is 17 residues. As DNA, the CDR3 is TGTGCCAGCAGCTTAGGACCGGGACAGGGGTTCAGGAATGAGCAGTTCTTC. It encodes CASSLGPGQGFRNEQFF.

The chain joins TRBV7-9 to TRBJ1-2; 7 bases align to TRBD1. Per the germline V gene, CDR1 is SEHNR and CDR2 is FQNEAQ (reference sequence). V lost 6 bases to trimming and J lost 6 bases; unmatched junction nucleotides: 13. The CDR3 is 15 amino acids. In DNA form, the CDR3 reads TGTGCCAGCAGTCATAAGACAGGGCCCCTCGATGGCTACACCTTC. Translated: CASSHKTGPLDGYTF. The full variable domain, rest sourced from reference TRBV7-9 and TRBJ1-2, is DTGVSQNPRHKITKRGQNVTFRCDPISEHNRLYWYRQTLGQGPEFLTYFQNEAQLEKSRLLSDRFSAERPKGSFSTLEIQRTEQGDSAMYLCASSHKTGPLDGYTFGSGTRLTVV.

This clone appeared once. The chain employs TRBV6-6 and TRBJ2-3, with TRBD1 matching over 7 bases. The trim removed 7 bases at V and 6 bases at J, leaving 13 bases unmatched. CDR3 length: 15 residues. From germline, CDR1 is MNHNY and CDR2 SVGAGI (reference sequence). The CDR3 DNA reads as TGTGCCAGCAATTTGGGGCAGGGGGTGGTCGATACGCAGTATTTT. This translates into CASNLGQGVVDTQYF.